This record looks at one TCR beta chain sequence and its context. The antigen this receptor binds is unknown. No qualities accompany the bases; no much larger clone lies one base away. These data belong to a study of T cell changes during pregnancy in multiple sclerosis (dated by TCRdb to between 2018 and 2020). Regarding the complete study: The study examined how the T cell repertoire changed over the course of pregnancy in women with multiple sclerosis.

Deletion took 6 bases off V and 1 base off J, with a span of 9 bases between the germline ends. The CDR3 contains 12 residues, cysteine and phenylalanine counted. Only CDR3 DNA remains: 36 bases, in frame from the first base. The germline V gene encodes CDR1 SQVTM and CDR2 ANQGSEA. The library relied on the immunoSEQ multiplex PCR assay. TCRdb re-hosts the immuneACCESS table, in-frame sequences only. Its copies lack some clones; in the studies checked, an unresolved V gene accounts for under half of them, and the cause for the rest is not known. This sample is represented by 85,000 to 120,000 clones; around 90% of them were singletons. 1.5% to 2% of the sample lies in the top ten.

This specimen was peripheral blood, taken after pregnancy. The chain links TRBV29-1 with TRBJ1-1, with no confident D gene call. This clonotype was obtained from a female donor with multiple sclerosis, enrolled in a pregnancy study. The DNA sequence is given as TGCAGCGTCCGGCGGGGGAACACTGAAGCTTTCTTT. Its product reads: CSVRRGNTEAFF. The full variable domain, with segments outside the CDR3 supplied by the reference TRBV29-1 and TRBJ1-1 proteins, appears as SAVISQKPSRDICQRGTSLTIQCQVDSQVTMMFWYRQQPGQSLTLIATANQGSEATYESGFVIDKFPISRPNLTFSTLTVSNMSPEDSSIYLCSVRRGNTEAFFGQGTRLTVV.